This TCR beta chain was captured by sequencing in a study of blood T cell repertoires in COVID-19. The ends were cut back, 1 base at V and 4 bases at J, with 11 bases in the middle. The CDR3 is made up of 15 amino acids. Germline loops: CDR1 SGHKS, CDR2 YYEKEE (reference sequence). The repertoire was sequenced with immunoSEQ multiplex PCR; TCRdb's copy has only in-frame clones and lacks some. Altogether tens of thousands of clones are present, around 90% being singletons, with the ten largest covering 6% to 7%. The receptor was derived from a woman aged 50 to 60 with acute or convalescent COVID-19. The chain has TRBV5-5 and TRBJ2-2; D possibly corresponds to TRBD2 (5 bases). Sequencing was carried out using peripheral blood. The CDR3 reads CASSLYPGVTGELFF. For the CDR3, the DNA is TGTGCCAGCAGCTTGTACCCCGGGGTCACCGGGGAGCTGTTTTTT.